The present entry profiles one T cell receptor beta chain with its context. Here immunoSEQ multiplex PCR was the method, and the copy in TCRdb shows in-frame clones only, minus some. The sample shows just over 60,000 clones, around four fifths of them seen only once. The sample belongs to a study of blood T cell repertoires in COVID-19. Whole-study context: PBMCs, B-cell-depleted T cells, or T cells were the source of the cDNA or gDNA that made up the material.

The CDR3 covers 13 residues. Trimming removed 3 bases from V and 13 bases from J; junction bases left unmatched: 10. CDR1 and CDR2 (germline): KGHDR, SFDVKD. Input material: peripheral blood. This sequence was found in a woman of 80 years or more with active or convalescent COVID-19. The rearrangement joins TRBV24-1 to TRBJ1-2; TRBD1 matches at 7 bases. CDR3: CATSDLLTGRFTF. Here the CDR3 DNA reads TGTGCCACCAGTGATCTCCTGACAGGGCGATTCACCTTC.